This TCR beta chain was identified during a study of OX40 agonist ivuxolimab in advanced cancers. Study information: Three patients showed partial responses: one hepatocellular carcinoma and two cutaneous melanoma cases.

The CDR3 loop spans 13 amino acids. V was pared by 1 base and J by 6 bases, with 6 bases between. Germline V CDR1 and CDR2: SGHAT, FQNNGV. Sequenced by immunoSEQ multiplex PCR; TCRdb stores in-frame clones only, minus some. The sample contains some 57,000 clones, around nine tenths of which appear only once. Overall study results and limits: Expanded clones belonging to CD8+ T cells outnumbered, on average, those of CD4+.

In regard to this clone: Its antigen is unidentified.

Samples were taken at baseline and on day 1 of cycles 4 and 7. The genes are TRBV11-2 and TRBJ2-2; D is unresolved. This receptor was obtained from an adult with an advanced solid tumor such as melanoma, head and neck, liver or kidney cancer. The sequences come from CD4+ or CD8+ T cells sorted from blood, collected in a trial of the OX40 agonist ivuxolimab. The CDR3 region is CASSLVLSGELFF. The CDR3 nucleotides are TGTGCCAGCAGCTTAGTATTGTCCGGGGAGCTGTTTTTT. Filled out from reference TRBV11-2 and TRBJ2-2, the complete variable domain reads EAGVAQSPRYKIIEKRQSVAFWCNPISGHATLYWYQQILGQGPKLLIQFQNNGVVDDSQLPKDRFSAERLKGVDSTLKIQPAKLEDSAVYLCASSLVLSGELFFGEGSRLTVL.